This T cell receptor (beta chain) was sequenced in a study of Graves' ophthalmopathy and Graves' hyperthyroidism. The germline V gene encodes CDR1 LGHDT and CDR2 YNNKEL (reference sequence). The CDR3 is made up of 14 amino acids. V was trimmed by 4 bases and J by 4 bases, leaving 14 bases between them. The PBMCs were taken from around 9.1 ml of fresh peripheral blood. RNA served as the template for amplifying TCR beta CDR3 regions. Investigators did first-round RT-PCR with HTBI primers, then second-round multiplex PCR. TCRdb reanalysed the multiplex PCR reads using MiXCR and keeps one entry per CDR3 protein. The repertoire consists of about 420,000 distinct CDR3 sequences, with roughly 21% occurring once and the leading ten covering around 3.1%.

The clonotype originates from a woman aged 18-29 years with stable Graves' hyperthyroidism. Sequenced material: peripheral blood. V and J are TRBV3-1 and TRBJ2-7; D may match TRBD1 or TRBD2 (5 bases each). The CDR3 here is CASSRGKGGYEQYF. Here the CDR3 DNA reads TGTGCCAGCAGCCGGGGGAAGGGCGGATACGAGCAGTACTTC.